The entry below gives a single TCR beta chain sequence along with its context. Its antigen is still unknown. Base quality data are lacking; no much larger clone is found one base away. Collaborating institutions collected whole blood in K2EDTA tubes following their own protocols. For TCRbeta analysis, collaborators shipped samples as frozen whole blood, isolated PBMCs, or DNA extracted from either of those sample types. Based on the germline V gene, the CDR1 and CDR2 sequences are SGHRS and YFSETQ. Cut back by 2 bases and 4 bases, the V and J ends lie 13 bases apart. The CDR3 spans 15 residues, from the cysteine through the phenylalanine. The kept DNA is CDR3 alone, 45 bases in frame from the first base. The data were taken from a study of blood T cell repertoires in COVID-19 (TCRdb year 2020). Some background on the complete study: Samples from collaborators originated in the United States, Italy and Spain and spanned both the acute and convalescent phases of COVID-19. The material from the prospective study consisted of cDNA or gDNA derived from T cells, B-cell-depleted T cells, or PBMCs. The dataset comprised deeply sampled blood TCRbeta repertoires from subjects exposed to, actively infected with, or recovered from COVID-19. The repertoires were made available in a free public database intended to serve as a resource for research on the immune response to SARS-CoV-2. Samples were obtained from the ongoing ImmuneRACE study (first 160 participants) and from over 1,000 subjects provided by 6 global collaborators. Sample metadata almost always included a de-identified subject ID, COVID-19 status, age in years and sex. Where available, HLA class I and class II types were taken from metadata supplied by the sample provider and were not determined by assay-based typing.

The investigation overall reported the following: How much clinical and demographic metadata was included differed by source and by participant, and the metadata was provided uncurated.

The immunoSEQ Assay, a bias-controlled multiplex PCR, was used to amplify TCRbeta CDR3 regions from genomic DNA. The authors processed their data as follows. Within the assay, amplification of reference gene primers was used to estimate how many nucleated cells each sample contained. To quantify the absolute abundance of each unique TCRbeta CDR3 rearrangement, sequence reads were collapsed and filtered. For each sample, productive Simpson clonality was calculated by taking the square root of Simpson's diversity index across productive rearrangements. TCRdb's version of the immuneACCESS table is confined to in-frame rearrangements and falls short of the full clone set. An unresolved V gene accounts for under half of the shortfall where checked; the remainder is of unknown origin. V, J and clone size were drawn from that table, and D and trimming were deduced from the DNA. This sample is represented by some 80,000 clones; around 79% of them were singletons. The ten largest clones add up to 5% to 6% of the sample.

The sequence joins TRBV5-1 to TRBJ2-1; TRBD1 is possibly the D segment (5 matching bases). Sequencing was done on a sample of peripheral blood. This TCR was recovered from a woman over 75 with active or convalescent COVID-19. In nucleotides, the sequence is TGCGCCAGCAGCTTTCTCCAGGGCGAGTACAATGAGCAGTTCTTC. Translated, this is CASSFLQGEYNEQFF.